What follows are 15 T cell receptor beta chains derived from one specimen sequenced in a study of long-term antiretroviral therapy in people with HIV. Running of the v3.0 immunoSEQ assay took place at survey level. Clones were read by immunoSEQ multiplex PCR, and TCRdb kept only the in-frame ones, dropping some. Of 30,000 or so clones listed, 65% to 85% are singletons. The sample consisted of unsorted PBMCs, taken 3 years after starting antiretroviral therapy. Source of these receptors: a man aged 50-59 years with HIV.

The chain couples TRBV7-8 to TRBJ2-3, with TRBD1 matching 9 bases. The CDR3 loop spans 17 amino acids. V lost 6 bases, J lost 8 bases, and 18 bases stayed unmatched. The germline gives CDR1 SGHVS, CDR2 FQNEAQ. CDR3 sequence: CASSYLFRDRALFTQYF. The CDR3 DNA follows: TGTGCCAGCAGTTATCTTTTCCGGGACAGGGCGTTGTTTACGCAGTATTTT.

The chain uses TRBV29-1 and TRBJ2-7; 7 bases are a match to TRBD2. This CDR3 comprises 12 residues. V shed 4 bases and J 6 bases; nucleotides not matched to a gene: 6. Per germline, CDR1 SQVTM and CDR2 ANQGSEA. The CDR3 nucleotides read TGCAGCGTTGTAGCGCGGGAGAGCGAGCAGTACTTC. It is translated as CSVVARESEQYF.

The chain recombines TRBV18 with TRBJ1-5, with a weak D call TRBD1 (6 bases). The ends were cut back, 5 bases at V and 3 bases at J, with 11 bases in the middle. The CDR3 covers 14 residues. Germline V lookup: CDR1 KGHSH, CDR2 LQKENI. In DNA form, the CDR3 reads TGTGCCAGCTCAGTGGACAGCTTCAATCAGCCCCAGCATTTT. This codes for CASSVDSFNQPQHF. Looking up the rest from reference TRBV18 and TRBJ1-5 gives the full variable domain: NAGVMQNPRHLVRRRGQEARLRCSPMKGHSHVYWYRQLPEEGLKFMVYLQKENIIDESGMPKERFSAEFPKEGPSILRIQQVVRGDSAAYFCASSVDSFNQPQHFGDGTRLSIL.

This clone was seen a handful of times. The chain couples TRBV7-2 to TRBJ2-4; D call uncertain. This CDR3 comprises 15 residues. V was shortened by 5 bases and J by 0 bases, with 11 bases between the two germline ends. The V gene's germline CDR1 is SGHTA and CDR2 FQGNSA. The chain's CDR3 is CASSPGGGAKNIQYF. In nucleotides, the CDR3 is TGTGCCAGCAGCCCCGGTGGCGGAGCCAAAAACATTCAGTACTTC.

This clone was detected only once. The J gene is TRBJ2-5, the V gene TRBV27; 7 nucleotides align to TRBD1. Germline lookup yields CDR1 MNHEY and CDR2 SMNVEV (reference sequence). The J segment lost 4 bases and the V segment lost 3 bases, leaving 5 bases of the junction unmatched. The CDR3 loop spans 14 amino acids. As DNA, the CDR3 is TGTGCCAGCAGTTTCTTACAGGGGAGAGAGACCCAGTACTTC. Translating it yields CASSFLQGRETQYF.

The CDR3 region has the DNA TGCGCCAGCAGCCATCCAGGGATTTCAGATACGCAGTATTTT. This translates into CASSHPGISDTQYF. The chain uses TRBV4-3 and TRBJ2-3, with D perhaps TRBD1 (5 bases). From germline, CDR1 is LGHNA and CDR2 YSLEER. The ends were cut back, 3 bases at V and 4 bases at J, with 11 bases in the middle. The CDR3 contains 14 residues.

The chain joins TRBV15 to TRBJ1-3; maybe TRBD1 (6 bases). The CDR3 is 14 amino acids. Germline V gene lookup returns CDR1 LNHNV and CDR2 YYDKDF (reference sequence). The V and J ends lost 2 bases and 6 bases respectively, with 11 bases between them. The CDR3 DNA is TGTGCCACCAGCAGAAGATCAGGGGAAAACACCATATATTTT. It encodes CATSRRSGENTIYF.

This clone was seen only once. The rearrangement joins TRBV29-1 to TRBJ2-2; 11 bases map to TRBD1. The V and J ends lost 6 bases and 4 bases, in that order; junction bases with no gene match: 13. Germline loops: CDR1 SQVTM, CDR2 ANQGSEA. This CDR3 is 17 amino acids long. This CDR3 is CSVDPGRGQGGTGELFF. The CDR3 DNA is TGCAGCGTCGATCCCGGGAGGGGACAGGGGGGCACCGGGGAGCTGTTTTTT.

In DNA, the CDR3 is TGTGCCAGCAGCGTAGAGGGGGGACAGGGGCATAACTATGGCTACACCTTC. It yields the protein CASSVEGGQGHNYGYTF. The rearrangement uses TRBV9 and TRBJ1-2, with 10 bases lining up with TRBD1. Germline loops: CDR1 SGDLS, CDR2 YYNGEE. V trimming: 0 bases; J trimming: 1 base; junction bases outside the gene matches: 6. The CDR3 contains 17 residues.

The rearrangement uses TRBV6-6 and TRBJ2-7; D is possibly TRBD1 or TRBD2 (5 bases each). Germline CDR1 reads MNHNY; CDR2 reads SVGAGI (reference sequence). The length of the CDR3 is 13 residues. V was cut by 6 bases and J by 2 bases, with 11 bases left in between. In DNA form, the CDR3 reads TGTGCCAGCAGGCACCGGGACGCCTACGAGCAGTACTTC. Translation gives CASRHRDAYEQYF.

The rearrangement links TRBV19 to TRBJ2-3, with 9 bases aligning to TRBD1. Germline CDR1 and CDR2: LNHDA and SQIVND (reference sequence). With V trimmed by 1 base and J by 6 bases, 5 bases remained unmatched. CDR3 size: 15 residues. CDR3 DNA sequence: TGTGCCAGTAGTATAGGGGGACAGGGTTGGGATACGCAGTATTTT. Its translation is CASSIGGQGWDTQYF.

This clone was seen a single time. The chain couples TRBV5-5 to TRBJ2-7, with D possibly matching TRBD2 (5 bases). Trimming shortened V by 4 bases and J by 0 bases, and 8 bases separated the two germline ends. This CDR3 has 13 residues. CDR1 is SGHKS and CDR2 is YYEKEE in the germline V gene (reference sequence). The CDR3 protein is CASSGGSSYEQYF. CDR3 DNA: TGTGCCAGCAGCGGAGGCTCCTCCTACGAGCAGTACTTC.

The rearrangement uses TRBV10-3 and TRBJ1-1; 10 bases agree with TRBD1. In germline, CDR1 is ENHRY, CDR2 SYGVKD. The ends lost 2 bases at V and 9 bases at J; junction bases unmatched: 6. CDR3 length: 14 amino acids. The CDR3 nucleotides read TGTGCCATCAGTGAGCCGCGGGGACAGGGGAAAGCTTTCTTT. Translation: CAISEPRGQGKAFF.

CDR3 region: CASSIGLVNTGELFF. The CDR3 DNA reads TGTGCCAGTAGTATCGGACTTGTGAACACCGGGGAGCTGTTTTTT. V and J are TRBV19 and TRBJ2-2; TRBD2 might be the D (5 bases). Germline-derived CDR1 and CDR2 are LNHDA and SQIVND (reference sequence). V lost 3 bases to trimming and J lost 1 base, with 9 bases between them. This CDR3 is built from 15 residues.

This sequence joins TRBV5-4 and TRBJ2-5; 8 bases match TRBD2. The J segment lost 5 bases and the V segment lost 4 bases, leaving 10 bases of the junction unmatched. Looked up from germline, CDR1 is SGHNT and CDR2 is YYREEE (reference sequence). The CDR3 has 15 amino acids. The CDR3 here is CASSGAAGAGETQYF. CDR3 bases: TGTGCCAGCAGCGGGGCAGCGGGGGCGGGGGAGACCCAGTACTTC.